This TCR beta chain is drawn from a study of T cell responses to AZD1222 COVID-19 vaccine (dated by TCRdb to 2020 to 2022). For the wider study: Because spike-specific TCR depth and breadth did not differ between the two schedules, AZD1222 recipients who got a second dose at roughly 4 weeks were pooled with those who got a second dose at roughly 12 weeks. TCR sequencing was performed for roughly 250 trial participants, of whom about 200 were given two doses of AZD1222 and around 25 were given two doses of MenACWY control vaccine. Trial participants were enrolled by age into 18-55, 56-69 and 70-plus year subgroups, with roughly 150, 30 and 60 TCR-sequenced participants respectively. Findings and caveats that apply to the study as a whole: After two AZD1222 doses, both the breadth and the depth of spike-specific TCRs were significantly higher than at day 0 and than in MenACWY recipients. Only six AZD1222 recipients were SARS-CoV-2 seropositive at baseline, limiting conclusions about previously exposed vaccinees. CD4 TCRs associated with the vaccine covered the entire spike protein, and the dominant responses were in regions 160-218 and 743-854. Because no day 14 peak-response samples were available, repertoires were characterized only after the peak T cell response. The 56-69-year group was small, and its depth increase did not reach significance, likely because of low power. Participants were mostly white British and included more females than males, and it was suggested by the authors that clonal diversity may have been underestimated. Reportedly, almost half of the unique spike-specific TCRs recognized epitopes lying outside the regions that are mutated in the B.1.351 and B.1.1.7 variants.

This clone was found a few times. The antigen this receptor binds is unknown. Base qualities are not recorded, but no much larger clone differs from it by a single base. Reading the label with the study, this specimen's time point is: baseline before first vaccination. Vaccinee samples came from UK trials COV001 and COV002, including a single-blind randomized controlled phase 2/3 trial of AZD1222 (ChAdOx1 nCoV-19) in healthy adults. Trial participant PBMC samples were collected at day 0 and day 28 after the second dose for TCRbeta chain sequencing. The CDR3 regions of human TCRbeta chains were analyzed by immunosequencing. Per the authors' processing: TCRs in the repertoires were matched against a reference library of SARS-CoV-2-specific TCRs that had been generated with the MIRA antigen-specificity platform. Breadth was defined as the fraction of unique TCRs that were SARS-CoV-2-associated, and depth was defined as the fraction of total T cells that were SARS-CoV-2-associated. Each spike-specific TCR was assigned to its reactive spike region and to a CD4 or CD8 class using the MIRA data. Log10-transformed breadth and depth values were compared by one-way ANOVA with Sidak's multiple comparisons tests. TCRdb provides this immuneACCESS table in a form limited to in-frame rearrangements. Some clones are lacking; in checked studies, under half of them reflect an unresolved V gene, and why the rest are absent is not known. That table supplies the V and J calls and clone size; D and trimming were determined from the DNA. In all, the sample holds more than 95,000 clones, and around 87% of those were seen once. About 2.7% of the sample is in the top ten clones.

CDR1 and CDR2 are drawn from the germline V gene: KGHDR, SFDVKD. A distance of 21 bases separates the germline ends of V and J, which lose 9 bases and 7 bases respectively. Spanning cysteine to phenylalanine, the CDR3 consists of 15 amino acids. This entry keeps only the CDR3 DNA: 45 bases, framed from base 1. The TCR sequence derives from an adult in good health. Recombination connected TRBV24-1 to TRBJ2-1; TRBD2 is a possible D gene, resting on 6 matching bases. The starting material was peripheral blood, obtained on day 0 of AZD1222 vaccination. The nucleotide sequence reads as follows: TGTGCCACCGCGAGGGTACAGGATGGGGGGAATGAGCAGTTCTTC. Translated, it gives CATARVQDGGNEQFF.